One and the same sample provided the 16 T cell receptor beta chains below, sequenced in a study of human T cells and chemical hapten exposure. Stated time point: patch test 1, 2 weeks after DPC sensitization. As for treatment: therapeutic diphenylcyclopropenone sensitization with weekly scalp DPC. TCRdb reprocessed the RACE reads via MiXCR and lists one record per CDR3 protein. In the table there are about 120,000 distinct CDR3 sequences, around 15% of which are singletons. Sequencing was performed on whole blood, taken in connection with sensitization to the hapten diphenylcyclopropenone (DPC). The receptors stem from a man aged 18-30 years with alopecia areata. Some clones in this sample may be carry-over from other donors' samples.

V usage is TRBV7-2 and J usage is TRBJ2-3; either TRBD1 or TRBD2 may fit D (6 bases each). CDR1 and CDR2 (germline): SGHTA, FQGNSA. V lost 1 base to trimming and J lost 4 bases, with 12 bases between them. The CDR3 contains 15 residues. The CDR3 sequence: CASSLGGASSDTQYF. The DNA of the CDR3 is TGTGCCAGCAGCTTAGGGGGGGCTTCATCAGATACGCAGTATTTT.

This rearrangement joins TRBV4-1 to TRBJ1-5; a possible D gene is TRBD1 (5 bases). There are 14 residues in the CDR3. The ends were cut back, 6 bases at V and 7 bases at J, with 16 bases in the middle. CDR1 and CDR2 (germline): MGHRA, YSYEKL. CDR3 in DNA: TGCGCCAGCAGGATTCAGGGCGTCGGGCAGCCCCAGCATTTT. Amino acid sequence: CASRIQGVGQPQHF.

This chain connects TRBV7-3 to TRBJ2-1; D uncertain. The CDR3 runs to 13 residues. Deletions cut 4 bases from V and 6 bases from J, with 10 bases between. In germline, CDR1 is SGHTA, CDR2 FQGTGA. The CDR3 DNA sequence: TGTGCCAGCAGCTCCGCCTCTATCAATGAGCAGTTCTTC. Translated, it gives CASSSASINEQFF.

This clonotype was detected a few times. This sequence joins TRBV5-1 and TRBJ1-1, with 9 bases lining up with TRBD1. Germline CDR1 SGHRS, CDR2 YFSETQ. V was clipped by 4 bases and J by 5 bases; unmatched bases: 6. The CDR3 loop spans 14 amino acids. The CDR3, as DNA: TGCGCCAGCAGCCCAAGACAGGGGGGGACTGAAGCTTTCTTT. Amino acids: CASSPRQGGTEAFF.

This clonotype has at least ten counts. The chain combines TRBV7-2 with TRBJ2-7, with 7 bases aligning to TRBD2. Germline values: CDR1 SGHTA, CDR2 FQGNSA. CDR3 length: 16 residues. V trimming: 0 bases; J trimming: 3 bases; junction bases outside the gene matches: 8. The chain's CDR3 is CASSLALRLADYEQYF. The CDR3 DNA follows: TGTGCCAGCAGCTTAGCGCTCCGACTAGCAGACTACGAGCAGTACTTC.

This clonotype appeared a few times. The chain links TRBV9 to TRBJ2-5; the D is unclear. Germline V gene sequence: CDR1 SGDLS, CDR2 YYNGEE. The CDR3 is 16 residues long. The V end lost 3 bases, the J end lost 1 base, and 16 bases lay between the germline ends. CDR3 nucleotides: TGTGCCAGCAGCGCTACAACTACGGGCTTCCAAGAGACCCAGTACTTC. Its protein is CASSATTTGFQETQYF.

The chain couples TRBV11-1 to TRBJ2-5, with unresolved D. V was cut by 8 bases and J by 2 bases, with 18 bases left in between. The CDR3 length is 15 residues. Germline loops: CDR1 SGHAT, CDR2 FQDESV (reference sequence). CDR3 nucleotides: TGTGCCAGCGGGCGTGAGCCCTCTCCTCAAGAGACCCAGTACTTC. This encodes CASGREPSPQETQYF.

This chain joins TRBV19 and TRBJ1-1; D is uncertain. Germline V gene sequence: CDR1 LNHDA, CDR2 SQIVND (reference sequence). Between the trimmed V and J ends, which lost 4 bases and 4 bases, there was a span of 10 bases. The CDR3 totals 13 residues. The CDR3 is CASSTHRGTEAFF. As DNA, the CDR3 is TGTGCCAGTAGTACTCACCGGGGCACTGAAGCTTTCTTT. The whole variable domain, remainder taken from reference TRBV19 and TRBJ1-1, is DGGITQSPKYLFRKEGQNVTLSCEQNLNHDAMYWYRQDPGQGLRLIYYSQIVNDFQKGDIAEGYSVSREKKESFPLTVTSAQKNPTAFYLCASSTHRGTEAFFGQGTRLTVV.

This clonotype was seen at least ten times. The chain is built from TRBV5-6 and TRBJ1-1; D gene uncertain. Germline V gives CDR1 SGHDT, CDR2 YYEEEE. The germline V and J ends were trimmed by 5 bases and 2 bases, with 4 bases remaining between them. This CDR3 spans 11 amino acids. The chain's CDR3 is CASSLNTEAFF. The CDR3, as DNA: TGTGCCAGCAGTTTAAACACTGAAGCTTTCTTT.

This clonotype has just a few counts. The chain links TRBV11-2 to TRBJ2-1, with D perhaps TRBD2 (6 bases). Germline lookup yields CDR1 SGHAT and CDR2 FQNNGV. Trimming cost V 5 bases and J 10 bases, with 21 bases left between them. The CDR3 extends over 15 amino acids. CDR3 nucleotide sequence: TGTGCCAGCAGCCGGCTCGCGGGGCAATCGGGAGAGCAGTTCTTC. It specifies CASSRLAGQSGEQFF.

V gene TRBV24-1 combines with J gene TRBJ1-1; 9 nucleotides line up with TRBD1. This CDR3 is 15 amino acids long. Trimming took 7 bases from V and 0 from J; bases not matched to a gene: 5. CDR1 is KGHDR, CDR2 SFDVKD, per germline. The DNA of the CDR3 is TGTGCCACCAGAGGACAGGGGAGCATGAACACTGAAGCTTTCTTT. It translates to CATRGQGSMNTEAFF.

This clonotype has a handful of counts. The V gene is TRBV20-1, the J gene TRBJ1-1; D gene ambiguous. This CDR3 spans 10 amino acids. CDR1 and CDR2 (germline): DFQATT, SNEGSKA (reference sequence). V dropped 1 base and J dropped 4 bases, with 1 base sitting between them. This CDR3 is CSARATEAFF. The CDR3 nucleotides are TGCAGTGCTAGAGCCACTGAAGCTTTCTTT.

The table lists this clonotype with many counts. The chain links TRBV27 to TRBJ1-2; D is unresolved. Deletions cut 0 bases from V and 0 bases from J, with 5 bases between. The CDR3 totals 14 residues. Germline CDR1 MNHEY, CDR2 SMNVEV (reference sequence). The CDR3 spells CASSLSTSNYGYTF. CDR3 DNA sequence: TGTGCCAGCAGTTTATCAACGTCTAACTATGGCTACACCTTC.

This sequence joins TRBV4-2 and TRBJ1-5; the D gene is possibly TRBD1 (5 bases). The V gene lost 2 bases and the J gene lost 5 bases, with 7 bases spanning the gap. The CDR3 runs to 13 residues. Germline V gives CDR1 LGHNA, CDR2 YNFKEQ. CDR3 loop: CASSQRGDQPQHF. CDR3 coding DNA: TGTGCCAGCAGCCAACGAGGGGATCAGCCCCAGCATTTT.

This clonotype was seen many times. The CDR3 nucleotides read TGTGCCAGCAGCGAGACACCCACAGATACGCAGTATTTT. Its protein product is CASSETPTDTQYF. The chain recombines TRBV7-3 with TRBJ2-3, with D hard to call. Germline CDR1 is SGHTA and CDR2 is FQGTGA. V was shortened by 5 bases and J by 2 bases, with 8 bases between the two germline ends. The CDR3 covers 13 residues.

The chain joins TRBV29-1 to TRBJ2-5; D gene ambiguous. V lost 7 bases, J lost 12 bases, and 9 bases lay in between. The length of the CDR3 is 8 residues. Germline CDR1 SQVTM, CDR2 ANQGSEA. CDR3 DNA sequence: TGCAGCGCCTCGCACGAGTACTTC. Its protein product is CSASHEYF.